The 21 T cell receptor beta chains presented below share a single source sample, sequenced in a study of T cell repertoires in cytomegalovirus infection (dated by TCRdb to about 2019). The meaning of the sample's treatment or condition label: in vitro stimulation with specific CMV peptide epitopes to enrich CMV-specific T cells. TCRdb lists the instrument as Illumina HiSeq 1500. TCRdb cleaned the public reads at Q25 with fastp, built clones with MiXCR and kept in-frame beta chains. Every CDR3 protein is listed once, alongside the most common genes and DNA of its rows. The sample data list approximately 990,000 distinct CDR3 sequences, and around 31% of these were observed just once. Together, the top ten hold over 13% of the sample. These receptors have no identified antigens. The sequencing used cultured CD8+ T cells from PBMCs, collected from culture after CMV antigen stimulation. The source of these receptors is a human donor in good health (CMV status not recorded). Some clones in this sample may be carry-over from other donors' samples.

This clonotype occurred a few times. The chain joins TRBV2 to TRBJ2-7; D is unclear. The CDR3 consists of 12 residues. V shed 8 bases and J shed 4 bases, with 12 bases lying between them. Germline CDR1 SNHLY, CDR2 FYNNEI. The CDR3 sequence: CASLGRIYEQYV. The CDR3 DNA reads as TGTGCCAGCCTCGGAAGGATTTACGAGCAGTACGTC.

The table lists this clonotype with many counts. The genes are TRBV7-2 and TRBJ2-7, with D possibly matching TRBD2 (5 bases). Germline V gene sequence: CDR1 SGHTA, CDR2 FQGNSA. There are 14 residues in the CDR3. Trimming removed 5 bases at V and 5 bases at J, with 16 bases between. The CDR3 DNA follows: TGTGCCAGCAGCCCCACCGGGAATCTCAACGAGCAGTACTTC. Protein sequence: CASSPTGNLNEQYF.

Only a few counts were recorded for this clonotype. The chain joins TRBV6-6 to TRBJ1-5, with D tentatively TRBD1 (5 bases). Trimming cost V 4 bases and J 0 bases, with 16 bases left between them. CDR1 MNHNY and CDR2 SVGAGI come from the germline V gene (reference sequence). The CDR3 length is 17 residues. The CDR3 region has the DNA TGTGCCAGCAGTTTTCAGGGTGAGGGATATAGCAATCAGCCCCAGCATTTT. Its translation is CASSFQGEGYSNQPQHF.

The table lists this clonotype with many counts. This chain links TRBV7-2 with TRBJ2-7; the match to TRBD2 covers 7 bases. The CDR3 runs to 15 residues. CDR1 and CDR2 from the germline V gene are SGHTA and FQGNSA. The junction had 10 bases not matched to a gene; V was cut back by 5 bases and J by 3 bases. This chain's CDR3 is CASSVGRDYFYEQYV. CDR3 DNA: TGTGCCAGCAGCGTAGGCCGGGACTATTTCTACGAGCAGTACGTC.

Of note for this clonotype: Compared with germline, one end of the junction differs, possibly owing to a read error. The V gene is TRBV7-6, the J gene TRBJ2-5; possibly TRBD2 for D (5 bases). This CDR3 spans 16 amino acids. CDR1 and CDR2 (germline): SGHVS, FNYEAQ. Here the CDR3 DNA reads TGTGTCAGCAGCCAGCCTCTCCCGGACTTGGAGGAGACCCAGTACTTC. It translates to CVSSQPLPDLEETQYF.

About this clonotype itself: Relative to the germline gene, one junction end is altered; a read error may explain this. The chain has TRBV7-4 and TRBJ1-2, with TRBD1 matching over 7 bases. CDR1 is SGHVT, CDR2 SQSDAQ, per germline. The CDR3 is 14 residues long. For the CDR3, the DNA is TGTGTCAGCAGCTTAGAGGGGGCAAACTATGGCTACACCTTC. Its translation: CVSSLEGANYGYTF.

CDR3 in DNA: TGTGCCAGCAGTTACAGCTGGACCGTTAGCTCTGGAAACACCATATATTTT. Translated, it gives CASSYSWTVSSGNTIYF. The rearrangement uses TRBV6-8 and TRBJ1-3; D not certain. Germline V gene lookup returns CDR1 MNHGY and CDR2 SAAAGT. There are 17 residues in the CDR3. V lost 2 bases and J lost 0, with 14 bases in between.

There are a few counts of this clonotype. This chain connects TRBV27 to TRBJ1-5; TRBD1 is a possible D gene (5 bases). This CDR3 spans 14 amino acids. V gave up 2 bases and J gave up 4 bases, with 9 bases separating them. Looked up from germline, CDR1 is MNHEY and CDR2 is SMNVEV (reference sequence). The chain's CDR3 is CASSLMRQNQPQHF. The CDR3, as DNA: TGTGCCAGCAGTTTAATGAGACAGAATCAGCCCCAGCATTTT.

Only a few counts were recorded for this clonotype. This chain joins TRBV5-5 and TRBJ1-5, with D perhaps TRBD1 (5 bases). V was trimmed by 0 bases and J by 7 bases, leaving 14 bases between them. Germline CDR1 and CDR2: SGHKS and YYEKEE (reference sequence). The CDR3 loop spans 15 amino acids. The CDR3 DNA sequence: TGTGCCAGCAGCTTGGTGGGGATGGGGGGACAGCCCCAGCATTTT. Its translation is CASSLVGMGGQPQHF.

This clonotype has ten or more counts. The chain links TRBV14 to TRBJ2-3, with D perhaps TRBD2 (7 bases). The CDR3 totals 17 residues. The V and J ends lost 0 bases and 6 bases respectively, with 19 bases between them. Germline V gives CDR1 SGHDN, CDR2 FVKESK. The CDR3 DNA reads TGTGCCAGCAGCCAAGATACGGGGGGCCCATATCGGGATACGCAGTATTTT. It specifies CASSQDTGGPYRDTQYF.

J is TRBJ2-3 and V is TRBV10-1; 9 nucleotides agree with TRBD2. The germline CDR1 and CDR2 sequences are WNHNN and SYGVQD (reference sequence). The CDR3 consists of 19 residues. Trimming removed 0 bases from V and 0 bases from J; junction bases left unmatched: 10. CDR3 amino acids: CASSESGLAGPSSTDTQYF. The CDR3 region has the DNA TGCGCCAGCAGTGAGTCGGGGCTAGCGGGGCCGTCTAGCACAGATACGCAGTATTTT.

This clonotype was observed at least ten times. The genes are TRBV7-6 and TRBJ2-5; TRBD1 is a possible D gene (5 bases). The CDR3 runs to 17 residues. The germline V and J ends were trimmed by 5 bases and 1 base, with 20 bases remaining between them. Germline-derived CDR1 and CDR2 are SGHVS and FNYEAQ. CDR3 bases: TGTGCCAGCAGCCCTTTTAATAGGGGAAAGGGCCAAGAGACCCAGTACTTC. Its translation is CASSPFNRGKGQETQYF.

The chain uses TRBV7-2 and TRBJ2-3; D not resolved. V lost 2 bases and J lost 4, with 13 bases in between. The CDR3 runs 15 residues. The V gene's germline CDR1 is SGHTA and CDR2 FQGNSA. The CDR3, as DNA: TGTGCCAGCAGCTTAAAGCGTAGGGTGGCAGATACGCAGTATTTT. This translates into CASSLKRRVADTQYF.

Ten or more counts support this clonotype. The CDR3 nucleotides read TGTGCCAGCAGCTTAGCGTCTAGTGTCAGCGAGCAGTACTTC. It encodes CASSLASSVSEQYF. The J gene is TRBJ2-7, the V gene TRBV7-2; no clear D gene. The V gene's germline CDR1 is SGHTA and CDR2 FQGNSA. The CDR3 sequence is 14 residues long. V was shortened by 0 bases and J by 6 bases, with 12 bases between the two germline ends.

This chain joins TRBV20-1 and TRBJ2-3; perhaps TRBD1 as D (5 bases). CDR3 length: 14 amino acids. V was pared by 1 base and J by 2 bases, with 10 bases between. Per germline, CDR1 DFQATT and CDR2 SNEGSKA (reference sequence). The CDR3 spells CSARGTSPTDTQYF. DNA of the CDR3: TGCAGTGCTAGAGGGACATCCCCCACAGATACGCAGTATTTT.

This clonotype has a handful of counts. The gene calls are TRBV6-1 and TRBJ2-7, with 9 bases that match TRBD1. V lost 5 bases, J lost 7 bases, and 9 bases stayed unmatched. The CDR3 sequence is 14 residues long. Looked up from germline, CDR1 is MNHNS and CDR2 is SASEGT. CDR3 in amino acids: CASSFFRTGVEQYF. CDR3 bases: TGTGCCAGCAGTTTCTTTCGGACAGGGGTAGAGCAGTACTTC.

The chain uses TRBV5-8 and TRBJ2-5, with 8 bases aligning to TRBD1. The CDR3 has 20 amino acids. Per germline, CDR1 SGHTS and CDR2 YDEGEE. The ends lost 0 bases at V and 9 bases at J; junction bases unmatched: 25. The CDR3, as DNA: TGTGCCAGCAGCTTGGTTCTCGGGACAGGCAAACTGATACCCTTTAACGCCCAGTACTTC. It encodes CASSLVLGTGKLIPFNAQYF. The full variable domain, with the rest looked up from reference TRBV5-8 and TRBJ2-5, is EAGVTQSPTHLIKTRGQQATLRCSPISGHTSVYWYQQALGLGLQFLLWYDEGEERNRGNFPPRFSGRQFPNYSSELNVNALELEDSALYLCASSLVLGTGKLIPFNAQYFGPGTRLLVL.

This sequence joins TRBV7-9 and TRBJ2-5; 14 nucleotides match TRBD2. V was pared by 5 bases and J by 5 bases, with 13 bases of the junction left unmatched. The CDR3 length is 18 residues. CDR1 and CDR2 (germline): SEHNR, FQNEAQ (reference sequence). This chain's CDR3 is CASSPSGLAGAEWETQYF. The CDR3, as DNA: TGTGCCAGCAGCCCCTCGGGACTAGCGGGGGCCGAATGGGAGACCCAGTACTTC.

This clonotype showed up just a few times. CDR3 sequence (DNA): TGTGCCAGCAGCTCGCTTATTAGCGGGGGATGGAACACCGGGGAGCTGTTTTTT. It codes for CASSSLISGGWNTGELFF. The chain is built from TRBV7-9 and TRBJ2-2; 9 bases fit TRBD2. The germline V gene encodes CDR1 SEHNR and CDR2 FQNEAQ (reference sequence). This CDR3 has 18 residues. J gave up 1 base and V 4 bases, and 10 bases lay outside the gene matches.

V usage is TRBV19 and J usage is TRBJ1-2; D perhaps matches TRBD1 (5 bases). The CDR3 sequence is 14 residues long. The ends were cut back, 7 bases at V and 0 bases at J, with 12 bases in the middle. CDR1 is LNHDA, CDR2 SQIVND, per germline (reference sequence). The CDR3 loop reads CASMGQGANYGYTF. The CDR3 DNA sequence: TGTGCCAGTATGGGTCAGGGAGCTAACTATGGCTACACCTTC. Using reference TRBV19 and TRBJ1-2 for the parts outside the CDR3, the full variable domain is DGGITQSPKYLFRKEGQNVTLSCEQNLNHDAMYWYRQDPGQGLRLIYYSQIVNDFQKGDIAEGYSVSREKKESFPLTVTSAQKNPTAFYLCASMGQGANYGYTFGSGTRLTVV.

The chain couples TRBV5-5 to TRBJ2-5; 7 bases align to TRBD1. This CDR3 spans 15 amino acids. Per germline, CDR1 SGHKS and CDR2 YYEKEE (reference sequence). V gave up 4 bases and J gave up 5 bases; unmatched junction bases: 11. CDR3 in amino acids: CASSLGQASVETQYF. The CDR3 DNA is TGTGCCAGCAGCCTCGGACAGGCTTCGGTGGAGACCCAGTACTTC.